This T cell receptor beta chain was recorded in a study of high-grade serous ovarian cancer treatment subgroups. Study background: Mean per sample: around 14,000 reads, several thousand unique TCR beta rearrangements.

In the case of this clone: Its cognate antigen is unknown.

Tumor tissue was taken before any definitive surgery or chemotherapy was given. CDR3 size: 17 residues. The V and J ends lost 2 bases and 2 bases, in that order; junction bases with no gene match: 7. CDR1 and CDR2 (germline): SGHTA, FQGNSA. General study findings and limits: TCR relatedness rose with neoantigen level and trended with mutation load. Spatial context was lost because tumors were sequenced in bulk.

The data were produced by immunoSEQ multiplex PCR, yet TCRdb's version contains in-frame clones alone and is incomplete. This table holds more than 6,500 clones, around 79% found once. The genes are TRBV7-2 and TRBJ2-7; 12 nucleotides agree with TRBD2. This sequence originates from a human donor with high-grade serous ovarian cancer. The sequenced material came from tumor tissue. CDR3: CASSLRTSGTYPYEQYF. The CDR3 DNA reads TGTGCCAGCAGCTTACGGACTAGCGGGACCTACCCCTACGAGCAGTACTTC.